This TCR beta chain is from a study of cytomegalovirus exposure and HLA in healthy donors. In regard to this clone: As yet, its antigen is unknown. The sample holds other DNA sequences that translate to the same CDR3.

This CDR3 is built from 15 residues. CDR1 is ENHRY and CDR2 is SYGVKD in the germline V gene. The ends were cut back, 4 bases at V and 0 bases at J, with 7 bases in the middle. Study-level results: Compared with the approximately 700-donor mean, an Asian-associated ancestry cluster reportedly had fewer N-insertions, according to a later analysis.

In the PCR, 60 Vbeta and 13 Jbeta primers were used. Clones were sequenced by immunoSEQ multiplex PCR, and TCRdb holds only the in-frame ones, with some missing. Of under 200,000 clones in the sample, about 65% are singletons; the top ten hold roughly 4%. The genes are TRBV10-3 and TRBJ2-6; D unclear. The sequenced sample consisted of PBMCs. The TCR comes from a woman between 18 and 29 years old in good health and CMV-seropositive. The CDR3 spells CAISVGLSGANVLTF. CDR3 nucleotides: TGTGCCATCAGTGTGGGCCTCTCTGGGGCCAACGTCCTGACTTTC.